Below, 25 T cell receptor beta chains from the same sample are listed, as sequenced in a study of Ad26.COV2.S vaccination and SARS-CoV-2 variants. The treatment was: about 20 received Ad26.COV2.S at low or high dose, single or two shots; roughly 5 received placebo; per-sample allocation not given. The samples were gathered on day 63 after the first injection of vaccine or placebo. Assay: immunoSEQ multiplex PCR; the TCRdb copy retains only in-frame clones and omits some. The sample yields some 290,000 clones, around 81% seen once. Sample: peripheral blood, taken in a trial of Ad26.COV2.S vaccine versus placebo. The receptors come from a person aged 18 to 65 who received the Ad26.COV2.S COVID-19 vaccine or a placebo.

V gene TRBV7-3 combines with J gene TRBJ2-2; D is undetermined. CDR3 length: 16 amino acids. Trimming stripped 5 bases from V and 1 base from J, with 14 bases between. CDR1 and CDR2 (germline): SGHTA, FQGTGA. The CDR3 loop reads CASSRIAPRNTGELFF. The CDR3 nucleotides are TGTGCCAGCAGCCGCATCGCCCCACGGAACACCGGGGAGCTGTTTTTT. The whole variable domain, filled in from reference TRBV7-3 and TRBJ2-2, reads GAGVSQTPSNKVTEKGKYVELRCDPISGHTALYWYRQSLGQGPEFLIYFQGTGAADDSGLPNDRFFAVRPEGSVSTLKIQRTERGDSAVYLCASSRIAPRNTGELFFGEGSRLTVL.

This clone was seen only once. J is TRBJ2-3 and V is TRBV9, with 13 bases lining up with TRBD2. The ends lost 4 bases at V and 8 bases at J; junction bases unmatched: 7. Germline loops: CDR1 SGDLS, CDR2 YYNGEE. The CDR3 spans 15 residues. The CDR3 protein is CASSPGLAGTSTQYF. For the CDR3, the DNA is TGTGCCAGCAGCCCGGGACTAGCGGGGACCTCTACGCAGTATTTT.

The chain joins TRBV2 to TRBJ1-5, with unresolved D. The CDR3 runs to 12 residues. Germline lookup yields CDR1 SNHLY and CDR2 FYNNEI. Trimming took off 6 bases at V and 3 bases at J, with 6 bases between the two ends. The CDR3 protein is CASRSDNQPQHF. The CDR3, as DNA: TGTGCCAGCAGGTCGGACAATCAGCCCCAGCATTTT.

In nucleotides, the CDR3 is TGTGCCAGTAGTACTCGGGACAGGTACCAAGAGACCCAGTACTTC. Translating it yields CASSTRDRYQETQYF. The rearrangement links TRBV19 to TRBJ2-5; TRBD1 matches 8 bases. The trim removed 4 bases at V and 0 bases at J, leaving 4 bases unmatched. Germline V gene sequence: CDR1 LNHDA, CDR2 SQIVND (reference sequence). There are 15 residues in the CDR3.

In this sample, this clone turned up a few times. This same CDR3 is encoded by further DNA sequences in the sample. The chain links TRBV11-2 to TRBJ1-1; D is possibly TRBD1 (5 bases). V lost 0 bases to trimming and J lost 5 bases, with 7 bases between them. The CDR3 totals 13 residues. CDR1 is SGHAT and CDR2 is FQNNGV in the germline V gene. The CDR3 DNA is TGTGCCAGCAGCTTAGATAGGGGAACTGAAGCTTTCTTT. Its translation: CASSLDRGTEAFF.

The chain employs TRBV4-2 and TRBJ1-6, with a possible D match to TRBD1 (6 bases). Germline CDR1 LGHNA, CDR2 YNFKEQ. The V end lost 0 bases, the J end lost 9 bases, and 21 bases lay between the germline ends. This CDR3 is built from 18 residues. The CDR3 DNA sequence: TGTGCCAGCAGCCAAGAATCCCCGGGGGGCGGGAGTACTTCACCCCTCCACTTT. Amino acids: CASSQESPGGGSTSPLHF.

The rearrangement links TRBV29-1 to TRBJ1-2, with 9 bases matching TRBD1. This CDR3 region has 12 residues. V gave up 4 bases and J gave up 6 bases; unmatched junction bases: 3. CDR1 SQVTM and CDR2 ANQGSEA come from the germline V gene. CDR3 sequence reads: CSVAGQGDGYTF. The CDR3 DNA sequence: TGCAGCGTTGCGGGACAGGGTGATGGCTACACCTTC.

The CDR3 reads CASTWDPRSGANVLTF. The CDR3 nucleotides read TGTGCCAGCACCTGGGACCCCCGCTCTGGGGCCAACGTCCTGACTTTC. This chain uses TRBV2 with TRBJ2-6; possibly TRBD1 or TRBD2 for D (5 bases each). The CDR3 spans 16 residues. Trimming stripped 7 bases from V and 0 bases from J, with 13 bases between. Per germline, CDR1 SNHLY and CDR2 FYNNEI.

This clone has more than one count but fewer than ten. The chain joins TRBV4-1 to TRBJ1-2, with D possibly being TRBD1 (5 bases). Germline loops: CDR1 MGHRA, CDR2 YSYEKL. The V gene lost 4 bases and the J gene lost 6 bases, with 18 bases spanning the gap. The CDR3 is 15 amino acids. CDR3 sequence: CASSLHLRATDGYTF. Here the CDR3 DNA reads TGCGCCAGCAGCCTGCACCTCAGGGCAACGGATGGCTACACCTTC.

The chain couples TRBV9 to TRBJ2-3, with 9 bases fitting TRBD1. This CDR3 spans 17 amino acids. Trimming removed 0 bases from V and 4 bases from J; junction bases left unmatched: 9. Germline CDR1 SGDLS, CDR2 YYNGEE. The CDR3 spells CASSVAEGQGFADTQYF. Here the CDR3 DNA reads TGTGCCAGCAGCGTAGCGGAGGGACAGGGATTCGCAGATACGCAGTATTTT.

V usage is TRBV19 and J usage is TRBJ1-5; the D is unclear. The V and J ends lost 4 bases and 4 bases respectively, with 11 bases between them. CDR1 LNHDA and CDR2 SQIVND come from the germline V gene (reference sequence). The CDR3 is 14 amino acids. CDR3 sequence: CASSNPEQNQPQHF. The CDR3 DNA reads TGTGCCAGTAGTAACCCAGAGCAAAATCAGCCCCAGCATTTT.

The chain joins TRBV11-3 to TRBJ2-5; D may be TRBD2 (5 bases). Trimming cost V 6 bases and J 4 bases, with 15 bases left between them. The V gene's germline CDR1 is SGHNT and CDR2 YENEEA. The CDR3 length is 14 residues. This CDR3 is CASSQDLEGETQYF. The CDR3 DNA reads TGTGCCAGCAGTCAGGATCTTGAGGGAGAGACCCAGTACTTC.

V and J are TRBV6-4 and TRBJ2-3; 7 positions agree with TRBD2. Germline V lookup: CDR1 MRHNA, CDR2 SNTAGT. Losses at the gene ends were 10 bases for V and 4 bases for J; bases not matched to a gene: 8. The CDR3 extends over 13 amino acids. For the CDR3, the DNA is TGTGCCACCGCGGCGGGGGAGGCAGATACGCAGTATTTT. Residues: CATAAGEADTQYF.

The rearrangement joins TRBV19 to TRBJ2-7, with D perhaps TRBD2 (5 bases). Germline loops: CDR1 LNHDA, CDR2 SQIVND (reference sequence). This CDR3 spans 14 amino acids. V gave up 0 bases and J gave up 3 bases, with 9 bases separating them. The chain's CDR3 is CASSIDQEGYEQYF. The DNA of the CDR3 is TGTGCCAGTAGTATAGATCAAGAGGGCTACGAGCAGTACTTC.

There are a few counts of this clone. The CDR3 sequence: CASETTEAFF. In nucleotides, the CDR3 is TGTGCCAGCGAGACCACTGAAGCTTTCTTT. The rearrangement uses TRBV9 and TRBJ1-1; D unresolved. Trimming removed 7 bases at V and 4 bases at J, with 5 bases between. Germline V gene lookup returns CDR1 SGDLS and CDR2 YYNGEE. CDR3 size: 10 residues.

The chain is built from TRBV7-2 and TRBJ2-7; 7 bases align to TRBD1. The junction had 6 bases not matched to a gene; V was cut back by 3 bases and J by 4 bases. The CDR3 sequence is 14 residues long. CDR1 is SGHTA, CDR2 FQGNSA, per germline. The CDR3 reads CASSFYRGKYEQYF. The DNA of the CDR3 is TGTGCCAGCAGCTTTTACAGGGGTAAATACGAGCAGTACTTC.

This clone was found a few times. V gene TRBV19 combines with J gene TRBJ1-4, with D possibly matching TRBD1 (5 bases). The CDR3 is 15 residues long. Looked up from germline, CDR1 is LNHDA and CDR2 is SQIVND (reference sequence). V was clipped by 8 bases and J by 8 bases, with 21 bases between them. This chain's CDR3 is CASRDRILGGEKLFF. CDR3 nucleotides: TGTGCCAGTCGGGACCGGATCCTGGGTGGAGAAAAACTGTTTTTT.

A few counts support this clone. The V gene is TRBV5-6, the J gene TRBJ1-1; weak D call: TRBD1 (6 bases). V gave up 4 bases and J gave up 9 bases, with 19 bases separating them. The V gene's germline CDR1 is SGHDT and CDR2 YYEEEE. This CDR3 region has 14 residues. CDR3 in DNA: TGTGCCAGCAGCCCTACCGGGACACAGGCCAAAGCTTTCTTT. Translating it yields CASSPTGTQAKAFF. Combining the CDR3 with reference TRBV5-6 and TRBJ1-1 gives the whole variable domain DAGVTQSPTHLIKTRGQQVTLRCSPKSGHDTVSWYQQALGQGPQFIFQYYEEEERQRGNFPDRFSGHQFPNYSSELNVNALLLGDSALYLCASSPTGTQAKAFFGQGTRLTVV.

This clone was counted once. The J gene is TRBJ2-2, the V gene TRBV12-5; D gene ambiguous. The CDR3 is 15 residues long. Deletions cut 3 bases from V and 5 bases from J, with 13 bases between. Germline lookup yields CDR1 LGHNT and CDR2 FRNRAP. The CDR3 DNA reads TGTGCTAGTGGTTTTGGTACGGGTGGAACCGGGGAGCTGTTTTTT. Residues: CASGFGTGGTGELFF. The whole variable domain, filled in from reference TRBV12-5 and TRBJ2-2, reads DARVTQTPRHKVTEMGQEVTMRCQPILGHNTVFWYRQTMMQGLELLAYFRNRAPLDDSGMPKDRFSAEMPDATLATLKIQPSEPRDSAVYFCASGFGTGGTGELFFGEGSRLTVL.

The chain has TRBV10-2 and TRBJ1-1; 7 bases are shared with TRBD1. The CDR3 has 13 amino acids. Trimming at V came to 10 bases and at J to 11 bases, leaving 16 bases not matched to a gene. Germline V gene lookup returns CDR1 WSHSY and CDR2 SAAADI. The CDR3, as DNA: TGCGCCACGTGGGGTGGGACAGCAAATTCGGCTTTCTTT. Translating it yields CATWGGTANSAFF.

The DNA for the CDR3 is TGCGCCAGCAGCCAACAATGGCCAGGGAGCTCCTACGAGCAGTACTTC. Translation gives CASSQQWPGSSYEQYF. The gene calls are TRBV4-1 and TRBJ2-7; D is possibly TRBD1 or TRBD2 (5 bases each). V gave up 2 bases and J gave up 0 bases, with 14 bases separating them. From germline, CDR1 is MGHRA and CDR2 YSYEKL. The CDR3 sequence is 16 residues long.

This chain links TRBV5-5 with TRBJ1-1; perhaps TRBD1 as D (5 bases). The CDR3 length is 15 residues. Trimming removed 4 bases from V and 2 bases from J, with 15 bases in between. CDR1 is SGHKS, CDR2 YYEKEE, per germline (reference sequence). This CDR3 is CASSRDLVSNTEAFF. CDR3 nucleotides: TGTGCCAGCAGCCGGGACCTTGTCTCTAACACTGAAGCTTTCTTT.

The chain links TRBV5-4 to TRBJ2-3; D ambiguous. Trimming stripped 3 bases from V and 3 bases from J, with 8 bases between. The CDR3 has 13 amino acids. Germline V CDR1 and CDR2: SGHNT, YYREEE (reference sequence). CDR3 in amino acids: CASSSSITDTQYF. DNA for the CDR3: TGTGCCAGCAGCTCTTCTATAACAGATACGCAGTATTTT.

The CDR3 sequence is CASSPPSGTSGANVLTF. The CDR3 coding sequence is TGTGCCAGCTCACCACCGTCGGGAACCTCTGGGGCCAACGTCCTGACTTTC. The chain combines TRBV18 with TRBJ2-6; weak D call: TRBD2 (5 bases). Trimming removed 0 bases at V and 0 bases at J, with 9 bases between. The CDR3 consists of 17 residues. From germline, CDR1 is KGHSH and CDR2 LQKENI.

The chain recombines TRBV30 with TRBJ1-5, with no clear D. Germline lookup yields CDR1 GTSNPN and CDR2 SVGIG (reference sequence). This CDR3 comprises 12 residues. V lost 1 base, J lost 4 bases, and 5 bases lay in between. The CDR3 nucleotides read TGTGCCTGGAGTGGTCAGAATCAGCCCCAGCATTTT. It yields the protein CAWSGQNQPQHF. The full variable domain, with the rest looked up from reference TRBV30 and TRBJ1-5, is SQTIHQWPATLVQPVGSPLSLECTVEGTSNPNLYWYRQAAGRGLQLLFYSVGIGQISSEVPQNLSASRPQDRQFILSSKKLLLSDSGFYLCAWSGQNQPQHFGDGTRLSIL.